The clone carrying this T cell receptor beta chain was seen a handful of times. The source of the sample is a study of blood T cell repertoires in COVID-19. The length of the CDR3 is 14 residues. The germline CDR1 and CDR2 sequences are LNHDA and SQIVND (reference sequence). V lost 8 bases to trimming and J lost 5 bases; unmatched junction nucleotides: 10. TCRdb's copy holds only in-frame clones and misses some; the assay was immunoSEQ multiplex PCR. This table holds approximately 280,000 clones, roughly 84% found once. This chain uses TRBV19 with TRBJ2-5; 8 nucleotides align to TRBD1. This sequence was found in a human donor with COVID-19, enrolled during active disease. The donor label of this sample is uncertain. The material sequenced was peripheral blood. CDR3 sequence: CASAEQTGAETQYF. Here the CDR3 DNA reads TGTGCCAGTGCAGAGCAGACAGGGGCCGAGACCCAGTACTTC.